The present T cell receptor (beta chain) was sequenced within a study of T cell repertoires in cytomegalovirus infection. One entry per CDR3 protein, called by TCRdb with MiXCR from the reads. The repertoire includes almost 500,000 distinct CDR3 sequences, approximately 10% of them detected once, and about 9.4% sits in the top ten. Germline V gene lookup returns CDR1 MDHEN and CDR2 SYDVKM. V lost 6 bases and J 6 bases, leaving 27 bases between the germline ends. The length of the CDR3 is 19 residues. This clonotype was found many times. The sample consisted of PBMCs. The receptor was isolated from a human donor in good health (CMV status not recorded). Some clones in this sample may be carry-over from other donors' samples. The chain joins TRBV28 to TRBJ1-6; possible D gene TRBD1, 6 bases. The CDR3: CASSRLARDTYSGNSPLHF. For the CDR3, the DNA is TGTGCCAGCAGCAGATTAGCCCGGGACACTTATAGCGGTAATTCACCCCTCCACTTT.